The 10 T cell receptor beta chains below all came from one sample that was sequenced in a study of blood T cell repertoires in COVID-19. Profiling relied on immunoSEQ multiplex PCR, and the TCRdb table lists in-frame clones only, not all of them. The table shows about 270,000 clones, with roughly 86% occurring only once. The specimen was PBMCs or T cells enriched from blood (not recorded which). The receptor set was obtained from a woman in her twenties or thirties who had recovered from COVID-19.

V gene TRBV19 combines with J gene TRBJ1-4, with 7 positions matching TRBD1. Germline V gene sequence: CDR1 LNHDA, CDR2 SQIVND (reference sequence). Trimming cost V 4 bases and J 8 bases; bases outside gene matches: 10. CDR3 length equals 15 residues. Here the CDR3 DNA reads TGTGCCAGTAGTACAGGGGGGACGGTTCGGGAAAAACTGTTTTTT. Amino acids: CASSTGGTVREKLFF.

The chain couples TRBV7-8 to TRBJ2-7; D might be TRBD1 (5 bases). Germline loops: CDR1 SGHVS, CDR2 FQNEAQ. V shed 4 bases and J shed 3 bases, with 13 bases lying between them. The CDR3 has 14 amino acids. The CDR3 reads CASSSDRDSYEQYF. For the CDR3, the DNA is TGTGCCAGCAGCTCTGATCGTGACAGCTACGAGCAGTACTTC.

The chain has TRBV9 and TRBJ1-3; D may be TRBD1 (5 bases). V shed 3 bases and J shed 7 bases, with 17 bases lying between them. CDR1 is SGDLS and CDR2 is YYNGEE in the germline V gene. The CDR3 contains 15 residues. The chain's CDR3 is CASSAGGGWLNTIYF. The CDR3 DNA follows: TGTGCCAGCAGCGCCGGCGGGGGATGGCTGAACACCATATATTTT.

About this clone: The conserved final phenylalanine or tryptophan is absent from the CDR3, which likely points to a read error. It is unclear where the CDR3 begins or ends on the DNA, so no DNA is shown, and the CDR3 is as TCRdb lists it. The gene calls are TRBV5-4 and TRBJ2-7; the table's D gene call, TRBD2, was not cross checked with the DNA. The germline V gene has CDR1 SGHNT and CDR2 YYREEE (reference sequence). The CDR3 spans 12 residues, counting both ends. CDR3 protein: CASSPPPPGLSI.

The chain links TRBV15 to TRBJ1-2; 9 bases fit TRBD1. Germline trimming cut 1 base from V and 8 bases from J; bases unmatched to any gene: 2. Germline lookup yields CDR1 LNHNV and CDR2 YYDKDF (reference sequence). The CDR3 is made up of 13 amino acids. Here the CDR3 DNA reads TGTGCCACCAGCAGAGGACAGGGGGAAGGCTACACCTTC. Translating it yields CATSRGQGEGYTF.

This sequence joins TRBV5-1 and TRBJ2-1, with 10 bases that match TRBD1. J was trimmed by 4 bases and V by 4 bases; bases with no gene match: 14. The germline CDR1 and CDR2 sequences are SGHRS and YFSETQ. The CDR3 runs to 18 residues. The CDR3 reads CASSLTGGSRYRYNEQFF. The CDR3 bases are TGCGCCAGCAGCCTGACAGGGGGCAGCAGGTACAGGTACAATGAGCAGTTCTTC.

The chain couples TRBV10-3 to TRBJ2-7; 16 bases line up with TRBD2. The J segment lost 2 bases and the V segment lost 0 bases, leaving 10 bases of the junction unmatched. The CDR3 spans 20 residues. Per germline, CDR1 ENHRY and CDR2 SYGVKD. CDR3 coding DNA: TGTGCCATCAGTGAGTCGATTTCGGGACTAGCGGGAGGGCGAACCTACGAGCAGTACTTC. Protein sequence: CAISESISGLAGGRTYEQYF.

The V call is TRBV19, the J call TRBJ1-2; no reliable D call. CDR1 is LNHDA, CDR2 SQIVND, per germline (reference sequence). V was cut by 6 bases and J by 3 bases, with 14 bases left in between. CDR3 length: 14 residues. The CDR3 bases are TGTGCCAGTAGGGTAGCCGGGAGTTACTATGGCTACACCTTC. Its translation is CASRVAGSYYGYTF.

This clone showed up just a few times. The rearrangement links TRBV27 to TRBJ2-1; D might be TRBD2 (6 bases). Germline CDR1 reads MNHEY; CDR2 reads SMNVEV (reference sequence). V was trimmed by 7 bases and J by 3 bases, leaving 13 bases between them. The CDR3 has 14 residues. CDR3: CASTSGVGYNEQFF. In DNA, the CDR3 is TGTGCCAGCACCTCGGGGGTGGGCTACAATGAGCAGTTCTTC.

The V and J genes are TRBV19 and TRBJ2-5; 9 nucleotides match TRBD1. CDR1 LNHDA and CDR2 SQIVND come from the germline V gene (reference sequence). J gave up 3 bases and V 8 bases, and 16 bases lay outside the gene matches. This CDR3 is 17 amino acids long. The DNA of the CDR3 is TGTGCCAGTCAGGACCTAACCGGGACAGGGATTAAAGAGACCCAGTACTTC. It yields the protein CASQDLTGTGIKETQYF. Looking up the rest from reference TRBV19 and TRBJ2-5 gives the full variable domain: DGGITQSPKYLFRKEGQNVTLSCEQNLNHDAMYWYRQDPGQGLRLIYYSQIVNDFQKGDIAEGYSVSREKKESFPLTVTSAQKNPTAFYLCASQDLTGTGIKETQYFGPGTRLLVL.